This record concerns one TCR beta chain sequence. The ends were cut back, 0 bases at V and 5 bases at J, with 11 bases in the middle. This CDR3 comprises 15 residues. Germline V gene data show CDR1 as LGHDT and CDR2 as YNNKEL (reference sequence). Authors' processing steps: Researchers report that nucleated cell counts were estimated from reference gene primer amplification. Produced via immunoSEQ multiplex PCR; TCRdb's table is partial and in-frame only. D and trimming were read from the DNA, whereas the V and J calls and clone size are those reported in that table. The data show 200,000 to 300,000 clones, just under 85% seen once. The data originate from a study of blood T cell repertoires in COVID-19. Study-wide background: COVID-19 samples from acute and convalescent phases originated in the United States, Italy and Spain. PBMCs, B-cell-depleted T cells, or T cells provided the cDNA or gDNA that made up the material.

The V gene is TRBV3-1 (or the pseudogene TRBV3-2), the J gene TRBJ1-5; D possibly corresponds to TRBD1 (5 bases). Source material: peripheral blood. The TCR comes from a woman aged 55-69 years with active or convalescent COVID-19. In nucleotides, the CDR3 is TGTGCCAGCAGCCAAGATTACGCGGGGGATCAGCCCCAGCATTTT. This sequence encodes CASSQDYAGDQPQHF.